A single sample gave rise to the 31 T cell receptor beta chains below, sequenced in a study of blood T cell repertoires in COVID-19. Sequenced by immunoSEQ multiplex PCR; TCRdb stores in-frame clones only, minus some. The table shows some 80,000 clones, with less than 90% occurring only once. Sequencing was performed on peripheral blood. Source of these receptors: a man in his sixties with active or convalescent COVID-19.

This clone was detected a few times. The genes are TRBV7-2 and TRBJ2-5; 9 positions agree with TRBD2. The CDR3 sequence is 17 residues long. J lost 2 bases, V lost 5 bases, and 12 bases had no gene match. Per germline, CDR1 SGHTA and CDR2 FQGNSA. The CDR3 DNA follows: TGTGCCAGCAGCGTCGGGCTACTAGCGGGTTCTCAAGAGACCCAGTACTTC. This gives the protein CASSVGLLAGSQETQYF.

The chain uses TRBV5-4 and TRBJ2-7; 9 bases map to TRBD2. With 7 bases clipped from V and 4 bases from J, the junction kept 12 bases outside the gene matches. The CDR3 is 15 amino acids. Germline-derived CDR1 and CDR2 are SGHNT and YYREEE (reference sequence). CDR3 loop: CASGGGAGGEYEQYF. The CDR3 nucleotides are TGTGCCAGCGGCGGAGGAGCGGGGGGTGAGTACGAGCAGTACTTC.

The chain couples TRBV6-4 to TRBJ1-2, with a possible D match to TRBD1 (6 bases). V lost 0 bases, J lost 7 bases, and 9 bases lay in between. This CDR3 has 13 residues. Germline V gene sequence: CDR1 MRHNA, CDR2 SNTAGT. The DNA of the CDR3 is TGTGCCAGCAGTGACTCCCCAGGGGCTGGCTACACCTTC. As protein: CASSDSPGAGYTF.

V usage is TRBV6-5 and J usage is TRBJ2-7; TRBD1 might be the D (6 bases). CDR3 length: 13 residues. The V and J ends lost 6 bases and 2 bases respectively, with 11 bases between them. Germline-derived CDR1 and CDR2 are MNHEY and SVGAGI. CDR3 bases: TGTGCCAGCAGAGGTCAGGGGCCCTACGAGCAGTACTTC. This encodes CASRGQGPYEQYF.

The gene calls are TRBV4-3 and TRBJ2-7; 9 bases are a match to TRBD1. The CDR3 is made up of 15 amino acids. Trimming took 4 bases from V and 4 from J; bases not matched to a gene: 8. Germline V gene data show CDR1 as LGHNA and CDR2 as YSLEER. The CDR3 loop reads CASSPFTGGRYEQYF. CDR3 in DNA: TGCGCCAGCAGCCCCTTTACAGGGGGCAGGTACGAGCAGTACTTC.

This clone came up a few times. The genes are TRBV5-4 and TRBJ2-2; 9 bases match TRBD1. V lost 0 bases and J lost 3; bases outside the gene matches: 0. CDR1 is SGHNT and CDR2 is YYREEE in the germline V gene (reference sequence). The CDR3 has 15 residues. The CDR3 here is CASSLGTGDTGELFF. CDR3 DNA sequence: TGTGCCAGCAGCTTGGGGACAGGGGACACCGGGGAGCTGTTTTTT.

The chain has TRBV3-1 (or the pseudogene TRBV3-2) and TRBJ1-4; D not resolved. The CDR3 spans 14 residues. V gave up 4 bases and J gave up 4 bases, with 10 bases separating them. Germline CDR1 is LGHDT and CDR2 is YNNKEL (reference sequence). Here the CDR3 DNA reads TGTGCCAGCAGCCCCGCGGGATTTAATGAAAAACTGTTTTTT. Encoded protein: CASSPAGFNEKLFF.

This clone has just one count. CDR3 residues: CASSLASHGGGEQYF. CDR3 DNA: TGCGCCAGCAGCTTGGCCAGCCACGGCGGCGGCGAGCAGTACTTC. This chain joins TRBV5-1 and TRBJ2-7, with D uncertain. In germline, CDR1 is SGHRS, CDR2 YFSETQ. The length of the CDR3 is 15 residues. V lost 0 bases and J lost 6, with 16 bases in between.

The chain is built from TRBV7-2 and TRBJ1-2; 7 bases align to TRBD1. J gave up 5 bases and V 1 base, and 4 bases lay outside the gene matches. The V gene's germline CDR1 is SGHTA and CDR2 FQGNSA. The CDR3 consists of 14 residues. CDR3 coding DNA: TGTGCCAGCAGCTTAGGGACAGGCCTTTATGGCTACACCTTC. It encodes CASSLGTGLYGYTF.

The chain couples TRBV5-1 to TRBJ1-5; D is perhaps TRBD1 (6 bases). Germline CDR1 and CDR2: SGHRS and YFSETQ. The CDR3 is made up of 14 amino acids. Trimming removed 4 bases at V and 5 bases at J, with 13 bases between. CDR3 loop: CASSATGPDQPQHF. The CDR3 region has the DNA TGCGCCAGCAGCGCTACAGGGCCGGATCAGCCCCAGCATTTT.

V and J are TRBV5-5 and TRBJ1-2; TRBD1 might be the D (5 bases). With 6 bases removed from V and 1 base from J, the gap between germline ends came to 13 bases. Germline CDR1 reads SGHKS; CDR2 reads YYEKEE (reference sequence). The CDR3 extends over 14 amino acids. CDR3 in amino acids: CASTHGGGNYGYTF. The CDR3 region has the DNA TGTGCCAGCACCCATGGCGGGGGTAACTATGGCTACACCTTC.

The J gene is TRBJ2-5, the V gene TRBV15, with D tentatively TRBD1 (5 bases). Trimming left V 1 base short and J 2 bases short, with 17 bases between. CDR1 is LNHNV, CDR2 YYDKDF, per germline (reference sequence). This CDR3 has 17 residues. The CDR3 DNA reads as TGTGCCACCAGCAGAGTAACTGGGGCGGCGTGGCAAGAGACCCAGTACTTC. Its protein product is CATSRVTGAAWQETQYF.

The CDR3: CASSQPSGGYNEQFF. DNA for the CDR3: TGCGCCAGCAGCCAACCTAGCGGGGGTTACAATGAGCAGTTCTTC. This sequence joins TRBV4-3 and TRBJ2-1; TRBD2 agrees at 10 bases. This CDR3 contains 15 residues. CDR1 is LGHNA and CDR2 is YSLEER in the germline V gene. Germline trimming cut 2 bases from V and 4 bases from J; bases unmatched to any gene: 2.

This sequence joins TRBV19 and TRBJ2-7; weak D call: TRBD2 (6 bases). The CDR3 loop spans 13 amino acids. Germline V gene sequence: CDR1 LNHDA, CDR2 SQIVND (reference sequence). Trimming left V 6 bases short and J 3 bases short, with 12 bases between. CDR3 residues: CASSVGTFYEQYF. As DNA, the CDR3 is TGTGCCAGTAGCGTCGGGACTTTCTACGAGCAGTACTTC.

This chain joins TRBV30 and TRBJ1-1; no clear D. The V end was cut by 0 bases, the J end by 0 bases, with 11 bases between. The germline V gene has CDR1 GTSNPN and CDR2 SVGIG (reference sequence). This CDR3 contains 15 residues. The CDR3: CAWSVQMMVNTEAFF. The CDR3, as DNA: TGTGCCTGGAGTGTACAGATGATGGTGAACACTGAAGCTTTCTTT.

The gene calls are TRBV5-1 and TRBJ2-7; no definite D call. This CDR3 region has 14 residues. Germline CDR1 and CDR2: SGHRS and YFSETQ. Trimming stripped 0 bases from V and 3 bases from J, with 10 bases between. CDR3 sequence reads: CASSLVGGFYEQYF. The CDR3 bases are TGCGCCAGCAGCTTGGTTGGCGGCTTCTACGAGCAGTACTTC.

V is TRBV7-2 and J is TRBJ1-2; 7 nucleotides match TRBD1. Trimming cost V 1 base and J 1 base; bases outside gene matches: 0. The CDR3 runs 14 residues. The germline gives CDR1 SGHTA, CDR2 FQGNSA. The chain's CDR3 is CASSLGDSNYGYTF. The CDR3 nucleotides are TGTGCCAGCAGCTTAGGGGACAGTAACTATGGCTACACCTTC.

The chain is built from TRBV7-8 and TRBJ1-1; TRBD1 matches at 7 bases. With V trimmed by 5 bases and J by 3 bases, 3 bases remained unmatched. The CDR3 sequence is 13 residues long. The germline V gene has CDR1 SGHVS and CDR2 FQNEAQ. DNA for the CDR3: TGTGCCAGCAGCCCCGGGACAGACACTGAAGCTTTCTTT. As protein: CASSPGTDTEAFF.

The rearrangement links TRBV7-9 to TRBJ2-7; 12 nucleotides match TRBD1. Looked up from germline, CDR1 is SEHNR and CDR2 is FQNEAQ (reference sequence). V lost 4 bases to trimming and J lost 4 bases; unmatched junction nucleotides: 5. CDR3 length: 15 residues. The CDR3, as DNA: TGTGCCAGCAGCTCCCCGGGACAGGGGGCTTACGAGCAGTACTTC. Protein: CASSSPGQGAYEQYF.

The J gene is TRBJ1-6, the V gene TRBV15, with TRBD1 matching 7 bases. The CDR3 is 15 amino acids. The trim removed 0 bases at V and 7 bases at J, leaving 3 bases unmatched. Germline V CDR1 and CDR2: LNHNV, YYDKDF (reference sequence). The CDR3 DNA is TGTGCCACCAGCAGAGAGGGCAGGGGGAATTCACCCCTCCACTTT. It translates to CATSREGRGNSPLHF.

The sample holds many counts of this clone. The V call is TRBV7-8, the J call TRBJ2-7; D possibly corresponds to TRBD1 (6 bases). Trimming cost V 2 bases and J 5 bases, with 16 bases left between them. Germline V lookup: CDR1 SGHVS, CDR2 FQNEAQ. The CDR3 totals 15 residues. CDR3 nucleotides: TGTGCCAGCAGCTTAATGGGGGCGCCCGTGGACGAGCAGTACTTC. This translates into CASSLMGAPVDEQYF. The complete variable domain, with remaining parts taken from reference TRBV7-8 and TRBJ2-7, reads GAGVSQSPRYKVAKRGQDVALRCDPISGHVSLFWYQQALGQGPEFLTYFQNEAQLDKSGLPSDRFFAERPEGSVSTLKIQRTQQEDSAVYLCASSLMGAPVDEQYFGPGTRLTVT.

The rearrangement links TRBV3-1 (or the pseudogene TRBV3-2) to TRBJ2-6; tentative D call: TRBD2 (5 bases). Trimming pared 4 bases from V and 0 bases from J, leaving 13 bases between. Germline V gene lookup returns CDR1 LGHDT and CDR2 YNNKEL (reference sequence). The length of the CDR3 is 17 residues. CDR3 in DNA: TGTGCCAGCAGCCCCCGGTTTGGGAGCTCTGGGGCCAACGTCCTGACTTTC. Translation gives CASSPRFGSSGANVLTF.

This chain joins TRBV19 and TRBJ2-1; 9 positions match TRBD1. The trim removed 2 bases at V and 7 bases at J, leaving 6 bases unmatched. There are 15 residues in the CDR3. CDR1 LNHDA and CDR2 SQIVND come from the germline V gene (reference sequence). The CDR3 loop reads CASSITTGGMNEQFF. CDR3 nucleotide sequence: TGTGCCAGTAGTATAACGACAGGGGGTATGAATGAGCAGTTCTTC.

This chain's CDR3 is CASSIDQGGNQPQHF. The DNA for the CDR3 is TGTGCCAGTAGTATTGATCAGGGGGGCAATCAGCCCCAGCATTTT. V is TRBV19 and J is TRBJ1-5; TRBD1 agrees at 7 bases. The CDR3 is 15 amino acids. Per germline, CDR1 LNHDA and CDR2 SQIVND (reference sequence). J was trimmed by 2 bases and V by 3 bases; bases with no gene match: 4.

The rearrangement links TRBV18 to TRBJ2-7; 8 bases line up with TRBD1. V was pared by 2 bases and J by 3 bases, with 9 bases of the junction left unmatched. The CDR3 has 16 amino acids. Germline V lookup: CDR1 KGHSH, CDR2 LQKENI. CDR3 sequence: CASSPFGTGEDYEQYF. The CDR3 region has the DNA TGTGCCAGCTCACCATTCGGGACAGGAGAAGACTACGAGCAGTACTTC.

V usage is TRBV2 and J usage is TRBJ2-1; a possible D gene is TRBD1 (5 bases). Germline CDR1 reads SNHLY; CDR2 reads FYNNEI. There are 13 residues in the CDR3. V lost 2 bases and J lost 6, with 8 bases in between. Here the CDR3 reads CASSERQTNEQFF. In DNA, the CDR3 is TGTGCCAGCAGTGAACGACAGACCAATGAGCAGTTCTTC.

A word on this clone: A read error may account for a junction end that differs from germline. The V gene is TRBV20-1, the J gene TRBJ2-3; 10 nucleotides agree with TRBD1. Germline V lookup: CDR1 DFQATT, CDR2 SNEGSKA (reference sequence). The CDR3 sequence is 15 residues long. The CDR3 sequence is CSTSTGQGNGDTQYF. In DNA, the CDR3 is TGCAGTACTAGTACGGGACAGGGGAACGGAGATACGCAGTATTTT.

Comment on this clone: The germline gene is not matched at one end of the junction; a read error may be the cause. The chain employs TRBV7-9 and TRBJ2-1; 11 positions match TRBD2. Germline V gives CDR1 SEHNR, CDR2 FQNEAQ (reference sequence). The CDR3 spans 13 residues. The CDR3 coding sequence is TGTGCCAGCAGCGTAGCGGGGGGGGCTGAGCAGTTCTTC. Translation gives CASSVAGGAEQFF.

The rearrangement uses TRBV9 and TRBJ1-5; 7 bases fit TRBD1. The V gene's germline CDR1 is SGDLS and CDR2 YYNGEE. The V segment lost 0 bases and the J segment 4 bases; nucleotides outside the gene matches: 1. CDR3 size: 14 residues. CDR3 bases: TGTGCCAGCAGCGTAGCAGGGGGAAATCAGCCCCAGCATTTT. Its protein is CASSVAGGNQPQHF.

This clone was counted a few times. V is TRBV5-1 and J is TRBJ2-2; D possibly corresponds to TRBD1 (5 bases). The V and J ends lost 5 bases and 1 base respectively, with 12 bases between them. The CDR3 covers 15 residues. Germline V gives CDR1 SGHRS, CDR2 YFSETQ. This CDR3 is CASRQGDRNTGELFF. The DNA for the CDR3 is TGCGCCAGCAGGCAAGGTGACAGGAACACCGGGGAGCTGTTTTTT.

This chain links TRBV9 with TRBJ2-3, with a tentative D call TRBD1 (5 bases). Per germline, CDR1 SGDLS and CDR2 YYNGEE. The CDR3 totals 17 residues. With 0 bases removed from V and 1 base from J, the gap between germline ends came to 15 bases. DNA of the CDR3: TGTGCCAGCAGCGTAGAAAGGGGTGGCGGAGGCACAGATACGCAGTATTTT. Protein sequence: CASSVERGGGGTDTQYF.